This T cell receptor (beta chain) came from a study of Ad26.COV2.S vaccination and SARS-CoV-2 variants. Treatment defined: around 19 received Ad26.COV2.S at low or high dose, single or two shots; roughly 5 received placebo; per-sample allocation not given. The samples were gathered on day 63 after the first injection of vaccine or placebo. This table comes from immunoSEQ multiplex PCR, and its TCRdb copy is limited to in-frame clones, with some not included. The sample includes hundreds of thousands of clones, around 83% of them seen just once. This CDR3 has 18 amino acids. CDR1 is MRHNA and CDR2 is SNTAGT in the germline V gene. V shed 5 bases and J 2 bases; nucleotides not matched to a gene: 16. Regarding this clone: Its antigen is not identified.

Study results and limitations: With respect to non-spike TCR breadth, vaccine and placebo recipients were similar.

The chain links TRBV6-4 to TRBJ1-2; 8 nucleotides agree with TRBD1. The starting material was peripheral blood, obtained in a trial of Ad26.COV2.S vaccine versus placebo. This clonotype was sampled from a person between 18 and 65 years old who received the Ad26.COV2.S COVID-19 vaccine or a placebo. CDR3 sequence: CASSRRRTGRFENYGYTF. The CDR3, as DNA: TGTGCCAGCAGTCGACGAAGGACAGGGAGGTTTGAAAACTATGGCTACACCTTC.